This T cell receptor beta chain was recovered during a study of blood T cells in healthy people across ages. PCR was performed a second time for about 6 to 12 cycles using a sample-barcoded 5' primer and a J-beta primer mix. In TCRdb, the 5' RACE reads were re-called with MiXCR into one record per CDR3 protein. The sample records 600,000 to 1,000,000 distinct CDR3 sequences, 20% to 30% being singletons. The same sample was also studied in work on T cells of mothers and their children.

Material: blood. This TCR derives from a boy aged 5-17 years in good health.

The CDR3 here is CASSLSYYRSSGANVLTF. The CDR3 nucleotides are TGTGCCAGCAGTTTGTCCTACTACAGGAGCTCTGGGGCCAACGTCCTGACTTTC. This chain connects TRBV27 to TRBJ2-6; TRBD1 is a possible D gene (5 bases). The CDR3 loop spans 18 amino acids. The V gene lost 3 bases and the J gene lost 0 bases, with 15 bases spanning the gap. Germline V gives CDR1 MNHEY, CDR2 SMNVEV (reference sequence).